This TCR beta chain was identified during a study of blood T cell repertoires in COVID-19. Generated by immunoSEQ multiplex PCR, the TCRdb table keeps only in-frame clones and is missing some. This table holds 80,000 to 95,000 clones, over 80% found once. The CDR3 has 14 amino acids. Germline CDR1 and CDR2: GTSNPN and SVGIG (reference sequence). Trimming took 4 bases from V and 4 from J, leaving 11 bases between them. The V call is TRBV30, the J call TRBJ1-6; maybe TRBD1 (5 bases). This receptor was taken from an elderly woman with active or convalescent COVID-19. Sample: peripheral blood. The CDR3 DNA reads TGTGCCTGGAACGGGGGTAGATATAATTCACCCCTCCACTTT. It codes for CAWNGGRYNSPLHF. Full variable domain (outside the CDR3, taken from reference TRBV30 and TRBJ1-6): SQTIHQWPATLVQPVGSPLSLECTVEGTSNPNLYWYRQAAGRGLQLLFYSVGIGQISSEVPQNLSASRPQDRQFILSSKKLLLSDSGFYLCAWNGGRYNSPLHFGNGTRLTVT.